This T cell receptor (beta chain) was found in a study of siplizumab effects on memory and regulatory T cells. Comment on this clone: Its antigen is as yet unknown.

Overall study findings and caveats: The apparent diversity of naive T cells exceeded that of memory cells, and naive T cells seemed to make a major contribution to the alloresponse.

The CDR3 spans 13 residues. The germline V gene encodes CDR1 LNHNV and CDR2 YYDKDF (reference sequence). The V gene lost 2 bases and the J gene lost 3 bases, with 7 bases spanning the gap. The assay was immunoSEQ multiplex PCR, and TCRdb's table has in-frame clones only and misses some. Of approximately 100,000 clones listed, about 93% are singletons. Sequenced material: non-Treg CD4+ T cells sorted from blood. The rearrangement joins TRBV15 to TRBJ1-1; D is unresolved. This receptor was taken from a human donor in good health. The CDR3 bases are TGTGCCACCAGCAGACGAGCGGACACTGAAGCTTTCTTT. It codes for CATSRRADTEAFF. Together with reference TRBV15 and TRBJ1-1, the CDR3 gives the full variable domain: DAMVIQNPRYQVTQFGKPVTLSCSQTLNHNVMYWYQQKSSQAPKLLFHYYDKDFNNEADTPDNFQSRRPNTSFCFLDIRSPGLGDTAMYLCATSRRADTEAFFGQGTRLTVV.